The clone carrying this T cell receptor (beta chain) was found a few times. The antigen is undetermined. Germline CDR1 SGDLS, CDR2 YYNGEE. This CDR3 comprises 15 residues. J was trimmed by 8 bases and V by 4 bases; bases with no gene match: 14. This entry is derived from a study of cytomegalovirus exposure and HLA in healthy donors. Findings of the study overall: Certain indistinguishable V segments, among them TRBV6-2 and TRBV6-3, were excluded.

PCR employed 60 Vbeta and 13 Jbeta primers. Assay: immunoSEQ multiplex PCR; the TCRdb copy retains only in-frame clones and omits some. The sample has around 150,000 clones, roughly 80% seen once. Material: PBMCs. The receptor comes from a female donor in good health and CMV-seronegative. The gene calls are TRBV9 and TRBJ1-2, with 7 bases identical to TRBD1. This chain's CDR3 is CASSPGTARLGGYTF. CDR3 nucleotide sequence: TGTGCCAGCAGCCCCGGGACAGCGCGACTGGGCGGCTACACCTTC.